The rows below give T cell receptor beta chains drawn from one sample of a study of blood T cell repertoires in COVID-19. Profiled with immunoSEQ multiplex PCR; TCRdb holds only in-frame clones, not every one. The repertoire has fewer than 200,000 clones, under 85% of them found once; the top ten carry roughly 12%. Sequenced material: PBMCs or T cells enriched from blood (not recorded which). Receptors originate from a man in his fifties who had recovered from COVID-19. CDR3s include the opening cysteine and the closing phenylalanine or tryptophan. A D gene is named only where the DNA matches it firmly. Clone size is given for some rows only: seen once, a few or many times, or a class if the clone is expanded.

>.|TRBV7-9|TRBD1|TRBJ2-7
TGTGCCAGCAGCTTAGCCTCTGGACAGGGGGGATACGAGCAGTACTTC
CASSLASGQGGYEQYF
>.|TRBV6-6|TRBD1|TRBJ1-2
TGTGCCAGCACTCTGACCCCGGACAGGGCGGCTGGCTACACCTTC
CASTLTPDRAAGYTF
>.|TRBV6-1|TRBD1|TRBJ2-7
TGTGCCAGCAGTGTACTTCTGACAGGGCGATCCTACGAGCAGTACTTC
CASSVLLTGRSYEQYF
>.|TRBV7-2|.|TRBJ1-1
TGTGCCAGTACCTGGGGAGTCTCGTATGAAGCTTTCTTT
CASTWGVSYEAFF
>.|TRBV27|TRBD1|TRBJ2-2
TGTGCCAGCAGTTTTAATTCAGGGGGCTACACCGGGGAGCTGTTTTTT
CASSFNSGGYTGELFF
>.|TRBV7-2|.|TRBJ2-3
TGTGCCAGCAGCTTAAGCCCGAGAGATACGCAGTATTTT
CASSLSPRDTQYF
>.|TRBV28|.|TRBJ2-5
TGTGCCAGCAGCCGCGGGCGTGAAGGGACCCAGTACTTC
CASSRGREGTQYF
>.|TRBV9|.|TRBJ2-1
TGTGCCAGCAGCGCGGGGGTAGGATTAAGCAATGAGCAGTTCTTC
CASSAGVGLSNEQFF
>.|TRBV9|TRBD2|TRBJ2-5
TGTGCCAGCAGAATTACGAGGGGAGGGACCCAAGAGACCCAGTACTTC
CASRITRGGTQETQYF
>.|TRBV19|TRBD1|TRBJ1-5
TGTGCCAGTAGCGACAGGGGGCTAAGCAATCAGCCCCAGCATTTT
CASSDRGLSNQPQHF
>.|TRBV11-1|TRBD2|TRBJ2-7
TGTGCCAGCAGCCCCCGGGAGGGGCCTCGCTCCTACGAGCAGTACTTC
CASSPREGPRSYEQYF
>few|TRBV2|.|TRBJ2-4
TGTGCCAGCAGCCCCGTCCCTAACATTCAGTACTTC
CASSPVPNIQYF
>few|TRBV7-9|TRBD2|TRBJ2-1
TGTGCCAGCAGCGATTCGGGAGGCAATGAGCAGTTCTTC
CASSDSGGNEQFF
>.|TRBV18|TRBD1|TRBJ1-2
TGTGCCAGCTCACCCGCCACAGGGGGCGAAGGCTACACCTTC
CASSPATGGEGYTF
>once|TRBV6-4|TRBD2|TRBJ2-3
TGTGCCAGCGGCGTCCTAGCGGGGGGCAGCACAGATACGCAGTATTTT
CASGVLAGGSTDTQYF
>.|TRBV7-9|TRBD2|TRBJ2-3
TGTGCCAGCAGCTTATCCCTAGCGGGGCGATTCTTTAGCACAGATACGCAGTATTTT
CASSLSLAGRFFSTDTQYF
>.|TRBV4-2|TRBD1|TRBJ1-2
TGTGCCAGCAGCCAAGAGGCCAGGGGGCATGGCTACACCTTC
CASSQEARGHGYTF
>.|TRBV5-1|.|TRBJ1-3
TGCGCCAGCAGCTTCGAGGAGTCGGGCACCATATATTTT
CASSFEESGTIYF
>.|TRBV28|.|TRBJ2-7
TGTGCCAGCAGAGGCGGGGCGACTGGTTCCTACGAGCAGTACTTC
CASRGGATGSYEQYF
>.|TRBV3-1/TRBV3-2|TRBD2|TRBJ2-5
TGTGCCAGCAGCCAAGGGACTAGCGGGGGGGAGACCCAGTACTTC
CASSQGTSGGETQYF